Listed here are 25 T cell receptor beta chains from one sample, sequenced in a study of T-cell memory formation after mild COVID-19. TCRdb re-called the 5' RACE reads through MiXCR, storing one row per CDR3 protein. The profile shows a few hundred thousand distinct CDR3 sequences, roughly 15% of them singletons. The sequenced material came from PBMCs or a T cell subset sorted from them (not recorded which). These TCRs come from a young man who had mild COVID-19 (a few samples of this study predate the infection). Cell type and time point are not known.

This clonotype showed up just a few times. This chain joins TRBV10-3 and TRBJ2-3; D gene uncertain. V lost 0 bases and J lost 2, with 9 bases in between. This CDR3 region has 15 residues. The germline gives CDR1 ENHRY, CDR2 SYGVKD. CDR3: CAISESAAITDTQYF. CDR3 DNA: TGTGCCATCAGTGAGTCGGCAGCTATCACAGATACGCAGTATTTT.

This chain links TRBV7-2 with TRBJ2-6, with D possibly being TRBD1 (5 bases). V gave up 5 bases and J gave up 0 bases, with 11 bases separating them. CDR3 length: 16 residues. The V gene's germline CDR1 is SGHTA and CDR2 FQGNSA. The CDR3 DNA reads TGTGCCAGCAGCCTAAGACAGCACTCTGGGGCCAACGTCCTGACTTTC. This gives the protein CASSLRQHSGANVLTF.

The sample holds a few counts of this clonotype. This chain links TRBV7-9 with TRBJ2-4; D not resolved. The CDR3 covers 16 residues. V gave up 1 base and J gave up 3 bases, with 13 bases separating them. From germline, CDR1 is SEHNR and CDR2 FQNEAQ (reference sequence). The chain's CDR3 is CASSLGRTFVKNIQYF. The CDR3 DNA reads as TGTGCCAGCAGCTTAGGTCGGACCTTCGTCAAAAACATTCAGTACTTC.

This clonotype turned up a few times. This CDR3 reads CASSIYTGFPNEQFF. The CDR3 DNA reads TGTGCCAGCAGCATTTATACGGGTTTCCCCAATGAGCAGTTCTTC. The chain employs TRBV7-3 and TRBJ2-1; D unclear. V was trimmed by 5 bases and J by 6 bases, leaving 17 bases between them. Germline loops: CDR1 SGHTA, CDR2 FQGTGA. There are 15 residues in the CDR3.

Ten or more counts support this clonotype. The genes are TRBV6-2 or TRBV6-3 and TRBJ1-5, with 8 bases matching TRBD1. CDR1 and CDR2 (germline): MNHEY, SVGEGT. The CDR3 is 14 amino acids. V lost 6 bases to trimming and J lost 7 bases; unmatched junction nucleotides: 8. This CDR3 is CASSPDRGWQPQHF. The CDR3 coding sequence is TGTGCCAGCAGCCCCGACAGGGGCTGGCAGCCCCAGCATTTT.

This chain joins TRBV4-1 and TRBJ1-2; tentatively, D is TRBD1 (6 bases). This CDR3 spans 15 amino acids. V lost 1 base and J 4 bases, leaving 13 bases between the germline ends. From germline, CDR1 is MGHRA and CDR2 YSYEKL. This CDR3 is CASSQGTTGFYGYTF. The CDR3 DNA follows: TGCGCCAGCAGCCAAGGAACGACAGGCTTCTATGGCTACACCTTC.

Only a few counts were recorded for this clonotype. CDR3 DNA sequence: TGCAGTGCTGTGACTCCAAGCTCCTACAATGAGCAGTTCTTC. It is translated as CSAVTPSSYNEQFF. V and J are TRBV20-1 and TRBJ2-1; D gene uncertain. CDR3 length equals 14 residues. The V gene's germline CDR1 is DFQATT and CDR2 SNEGSKA (reference sequence). The ends were cut back, 5 bases at V and 0 bases at J, with 11 bases in the middle.

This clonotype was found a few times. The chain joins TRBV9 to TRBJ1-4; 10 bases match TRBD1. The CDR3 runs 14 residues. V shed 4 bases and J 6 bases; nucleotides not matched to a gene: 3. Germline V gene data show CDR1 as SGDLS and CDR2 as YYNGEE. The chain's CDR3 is CASSRDRGYEKLFF. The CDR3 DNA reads TGTGCCAGCAGCCGGGACAGGGGATATGAAAAACTGTTTTTT. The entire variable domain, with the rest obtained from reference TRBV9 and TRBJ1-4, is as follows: DSGVTQTPKHLITATGQRVTLRCSPRSGDLSVYWYQQSLDQGLQFLIQYYNGEERAKGNILERFSAQQFPDLHSELNLSSLELGDSALYFCASSRDRGYEKLFFGSGTQLSVL.

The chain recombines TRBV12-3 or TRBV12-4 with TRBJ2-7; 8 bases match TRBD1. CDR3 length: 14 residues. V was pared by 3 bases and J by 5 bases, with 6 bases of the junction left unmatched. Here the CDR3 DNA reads TGTGCCAGCAGTTTTCCGGACAGGGTTCACGAGCAGTACTTC. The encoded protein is CASSFPDRVHEQYF.

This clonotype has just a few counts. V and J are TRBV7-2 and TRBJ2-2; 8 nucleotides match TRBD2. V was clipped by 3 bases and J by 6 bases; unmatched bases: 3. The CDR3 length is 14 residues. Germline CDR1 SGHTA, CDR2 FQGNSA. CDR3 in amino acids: CASSFAGGAGELFF. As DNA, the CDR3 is TGTGCCAGCAGCTTCGCGGGGGGCGCCGGGGAGCTGTTTTTT. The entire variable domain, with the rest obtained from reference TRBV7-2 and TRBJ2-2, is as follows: GAGVSQSPSNKVTEKGKDVELRCDPISGHTALYWYRQSLGQGLEFLIYFQGNSAPDKSGLPSDRFSAERTGGSVSTLTIQRTQQEDSAVYLCASSFAGGAGELFFGEGSRLTVL.

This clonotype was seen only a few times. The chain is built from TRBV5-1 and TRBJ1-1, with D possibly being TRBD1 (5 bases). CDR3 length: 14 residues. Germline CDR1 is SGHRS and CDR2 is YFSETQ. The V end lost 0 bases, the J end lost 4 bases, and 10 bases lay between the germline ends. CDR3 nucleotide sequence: TGCGCCAGCAGCTTGGTAGGGGCCAGCACTGAAGCTTTCTTT. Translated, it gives CASSLVGASTEAFF.

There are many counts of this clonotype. CDR3 in amino acids: CASRVLAGTTDTQYF. For the CDR3, the DNA is TGTGCCAGCAGGGTACTAGCGGGAACCACAGATACGCAGTATTTT. The gene calls are TRBV2 and TRBJ2-3; 10 bases line up with TRBD2. The germline V gene encodes CDR1 SNHLY and CDR2 FYNNEI. The CDR3 runs 15 residues. The V and J ends lost 6 bases and 2 bases, in that order; junction bases with no gene match: 5. Full variable domain (missing parts from reference TRBV2 and TRBJ2-3): EPEVTQTPSHQVTQMGQEVILRCVPISNHLYFYWYRQILGQKVEFLVSFYNNEISEKSEIFDDQFSVERPDGSNFTLKIRSTKLEDSAMYFCASRVLAGTTDTQYFGPGTRLTVL.

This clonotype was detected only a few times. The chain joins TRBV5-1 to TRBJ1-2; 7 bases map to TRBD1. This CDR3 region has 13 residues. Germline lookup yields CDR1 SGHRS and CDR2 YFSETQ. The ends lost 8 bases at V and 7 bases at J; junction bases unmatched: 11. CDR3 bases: TGCGCCAGTTCCGGACAGGACGAGGCTGGCTACACCTTC. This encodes CASSGQDEAGYTF.

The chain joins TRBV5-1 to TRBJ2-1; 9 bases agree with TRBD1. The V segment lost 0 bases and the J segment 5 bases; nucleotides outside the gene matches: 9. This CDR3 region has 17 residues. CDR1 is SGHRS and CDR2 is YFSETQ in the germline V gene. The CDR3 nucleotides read TGCGCCAGCAGCTTGGGTACCGGGACAGGGATGGACAATGAGCAGTTCTTC. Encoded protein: CASSLGTGTGMDNEQFF.

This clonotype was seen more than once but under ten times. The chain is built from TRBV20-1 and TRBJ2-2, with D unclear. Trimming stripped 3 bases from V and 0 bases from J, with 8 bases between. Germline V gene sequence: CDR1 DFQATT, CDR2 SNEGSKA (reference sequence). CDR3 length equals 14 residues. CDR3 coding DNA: TGCAGTGCTAGCACAGCGACGAACACCGGGGAGCTGTTTTTT. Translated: CSASTATNTGELFF.

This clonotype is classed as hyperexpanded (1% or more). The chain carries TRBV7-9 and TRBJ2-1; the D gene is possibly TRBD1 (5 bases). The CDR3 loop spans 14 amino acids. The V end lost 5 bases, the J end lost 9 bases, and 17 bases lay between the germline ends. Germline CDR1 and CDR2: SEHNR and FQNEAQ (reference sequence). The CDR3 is CASSPRAGKGEQFF. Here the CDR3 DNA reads TGTGCCAGCAGCCCAAGGGCAGGGAAGGGTGAGCAGTTCTTC.

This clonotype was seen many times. The DNA for the CDR3 is TGTGCCAGCAGCTTAGGGGGACAGGAGGCCTACGAGCAGTACGTC. This encodes CASSLGGQEAYEQYV. V usage is TRBV7-9 and J usage is TRBJ2-7; 8 nucleotides agree with TRBD1. The CDR3 is made up of 15 amino acids. V was clipped by 1 base and J by 2 bases; unmatched bases: 4. CDR1 SEHNR and CDR2 FQNEAQ come from the germline V gene (reference sequence).

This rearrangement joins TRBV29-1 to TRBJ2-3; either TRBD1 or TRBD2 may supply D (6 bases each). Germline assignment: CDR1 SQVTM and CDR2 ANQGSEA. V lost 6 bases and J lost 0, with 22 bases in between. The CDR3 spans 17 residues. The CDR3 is CSVPPWSGAFSTDTQYF. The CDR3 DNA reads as TGCAGCGTGCCCCCTTGGTCGGGGGCATTTAGCACAGATACGCAGTATTTT.

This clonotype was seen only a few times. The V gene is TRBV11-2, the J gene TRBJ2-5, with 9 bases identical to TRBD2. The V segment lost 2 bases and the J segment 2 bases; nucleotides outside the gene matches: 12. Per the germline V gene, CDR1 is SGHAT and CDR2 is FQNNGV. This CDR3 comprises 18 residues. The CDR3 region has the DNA TGTGCCAGCAGCTTACTCCGTCGGCTAGCGGGGTTTCAAGAGACCCAGTACTTC. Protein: CASSLLRRLAGFQETQYF.

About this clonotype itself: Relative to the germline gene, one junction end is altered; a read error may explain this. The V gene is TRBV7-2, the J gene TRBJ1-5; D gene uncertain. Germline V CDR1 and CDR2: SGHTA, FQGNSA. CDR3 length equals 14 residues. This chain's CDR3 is CAGSLVQSSQPQHF. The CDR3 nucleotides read TGTGCCGGCAGCTTAGTTCAGAGTTCTCAGCCCCAGCATTTT.

The CDR3 region is CASSLLGEWSEQYF. The CDR3 nucleotides read TGTGCCAGCAGCTTACTCGGGGAATGGAGCGAGCAGTACTTC. The chain has TRBV7-9 and TRBJ2-7; D is possibly TRBD2 (5 bases). Trimming shortened V by 2 bases and J by 6 bases, and 14 bases separated the two germline ends. CDR3 size: 14 residues. The germline V gene encodes CDR1 SEHNR and CDR2 FQNEAQ (reference sequence).

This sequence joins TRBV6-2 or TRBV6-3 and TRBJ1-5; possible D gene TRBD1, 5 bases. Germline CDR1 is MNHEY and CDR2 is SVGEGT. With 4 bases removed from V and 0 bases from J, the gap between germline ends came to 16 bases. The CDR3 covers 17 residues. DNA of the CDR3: TGTGCCAGCAGTTCCCGGGGCAGAAGTTATAGCAATCAGCCCCAGCATTTT. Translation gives CASSSRGRSYSNQPQHF.

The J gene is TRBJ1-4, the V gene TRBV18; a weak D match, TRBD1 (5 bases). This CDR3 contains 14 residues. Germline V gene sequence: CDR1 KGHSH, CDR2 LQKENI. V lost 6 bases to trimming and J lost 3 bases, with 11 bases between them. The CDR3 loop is CASSLRQPNEKLFF. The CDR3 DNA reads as TGTGCCAGCTCTCTGCGACAGCCTAATGAAAAACTGTTTTTT.

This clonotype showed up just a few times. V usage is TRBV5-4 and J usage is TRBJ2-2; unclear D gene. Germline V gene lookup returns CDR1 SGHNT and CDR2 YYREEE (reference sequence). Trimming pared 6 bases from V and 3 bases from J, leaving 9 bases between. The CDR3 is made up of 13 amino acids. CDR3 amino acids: CASTTSDTGELFF. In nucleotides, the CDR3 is TGTGCCAGCACCACCTCAGACACCGGGGAGCTGTTTTTT.

CDR3 residues: CASSARTIPRAMNTGELFF. The CDR3 DNA reads as TGTGCCAGCAGCGCCCGAACGATACCCAGGGCAATGAACACCGGGGAGCTGTTTTTT. The rearrangement joins TRBV21-1 to TRBJ2-2; the table calls TRBD1, which could not be checked here. TRBV21-1 counts as a pseudogene. This CDR3 region has 19 residues.